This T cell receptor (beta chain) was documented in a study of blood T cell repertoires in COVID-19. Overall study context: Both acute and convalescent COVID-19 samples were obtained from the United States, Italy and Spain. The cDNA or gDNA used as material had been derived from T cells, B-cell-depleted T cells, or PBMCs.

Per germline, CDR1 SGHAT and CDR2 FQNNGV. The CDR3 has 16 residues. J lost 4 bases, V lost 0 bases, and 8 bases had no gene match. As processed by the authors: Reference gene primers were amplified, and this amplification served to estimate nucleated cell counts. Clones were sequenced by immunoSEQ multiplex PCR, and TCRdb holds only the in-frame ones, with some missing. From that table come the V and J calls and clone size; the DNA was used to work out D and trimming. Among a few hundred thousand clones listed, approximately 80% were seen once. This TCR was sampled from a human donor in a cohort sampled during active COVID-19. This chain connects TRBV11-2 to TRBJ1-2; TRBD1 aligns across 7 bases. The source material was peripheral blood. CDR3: CASSLEGTATSYGYTF. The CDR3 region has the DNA TGTGCCAGCAGCTTAGAAGGGACAGCAACGTCCTATGGCTACACCTTC.